Given below is one T cell receptor (beta chain) in context. Antigen: not known. The germline V gene has CDR1 SGHDN and CDR2 FVKESK. The CDR3 covers 15 residues. Trimming removed 1 base from V and 8 bases from J, with 14 bases in between. Each cDNA got a UMI-containing oligo ligated at its 3' end. First-round PCR used about 4 cycles and beta primers RC1.1 and RC1.2 covering TRBC1 and TRBC2. Using its own MiXCR run on the UMI-ligation and nested PCR reads, TCRdb lists one record per CDR3 protein. The sample holds around 44,000 distinct CDR3 sequences, approximately 15% seen once. This specimen belongs to a study of quantifying T cell responses using KT2 cells. In the study overall: Reverse transcription used primers in the TCR alpha and beta constant regions.

Findings and caveats of the study: KT2 sequences were detected down to about one KT2 cell per 100,000 PBMC.

The TCR comes from a human donor. What was sequenced was PBMCs spiked with cells of the T cell clone KT2. The chain employs TRBV14 and TRBJ1-4; D is uncertain. The CDR3 region is CASSQVNGPYEKLFF. CDR3 DNA sequence: TGTGCCAGCAGCCAAGTTAACGGTCCATACGAAAAACTGTTTTTT.